This T cell receptor (beta chain) was sequenced during a study of T cells in Graves' hyperthyroidism and ophthalmopathy. Researchers barred patients who had uncontrolled infection, other autoimmune disease, pregnancy or lactation. Clinical symptoms, serum thyroxine and TRAb, thyroid ultrasound and orbital computed tomography together formed the diagnostic basis. On this clonotype itself: The antigen is not known. A much more abundant neighbour one base away suggests this may be a read error.

Amplified regions were TCR beta CDR3 sequences from RNA transcripts. TCR CDR3 regions were first amplified by RT-PCR with HTBI primers. One entry per CDR3 protein, called by TCRdb with MiXCR from the multiplex PCR reads. This sample carries 600,000 or so distinct CDR3 sequences, around 14% of them seen once, and the ten largest clones take about 7%. Overall study results and limits: For ophthalmopathy, model prediction preceded onset by a median approximately 6 months. Blood also held most thyroid clonotypes expanded beyond 0.001.

J was trimmed by 9 bases and V by 9 bases; bases with no gene match: 11. This CDR3 is 15 amino acids long. Germline-derived CDR1 and CDR2 are KGHDR and SFDVKD. The gene calls are TRBV24-1 and TRBJ2-1, with TRBD2 matching 12 bases. The sample taken for sequencing was blood. This sequence originates from a woman between 18 and 29 years old with Graves' ophthalmopathy. CDR3 in amino acids: CATQRLAGARSEQFF. The CDR3 DNA reads as TGTGCCACCCAGAGACTAGCGGGAGCTCGGAGTGAGCAGTTCTTC.